The 5 T cell receptor beta chains listed next were all sequenced from one sample in a study of T cells in Graves' hyperthyroidism and ophthalmopathy. The TCR beta CDR3 regions underwent amplification using RNA transcripts as the source. TCR CDR3 underwent first-round RT-PCR with the HTBI primer set. TCRdb re-derived calls from the multiplex PCR reads in MiXCR, one entry per CDR3 protein. The sample contains about 300,000 distinct CDR3 sequences, roughly a fifth of which appear only once. Sequencing was carried out using blood. The receptors originated from a man over 45 with Graves' ophthalmopathy.

This clonotype was seen repeatedly, ten times or more. The V gene is TRBV5-6, the J gene TRBJ2-1; D remains unclear. The CDR3 has 13 amino acids. Germline V gene data show CDR1 as SGHDT and CDR2 as YYEEEE. Trimming removed 0 bases at V and 6 bases at J, with 7 bases between. The DNA for the CDR3 is TGTGCCAGCAGCTTGGTTTTTGGCAATGAGCAGTTCTTC. Translated, it gives CASSLVFGNEQFF.

The chain has TRBV20-1 and TRBJ1-2; no reliable D call. The ends were cut back, 6 bases at V and 8 bases at J, with 10 bases in the middle. The V gene's germline CDR1 is DFQATT and CDR2 SNEGSKA (reference sequence). The CDR3 runs to 10 residues. The CDR3 loop is CSALFFGYTF. CDR3 in DNA: TGCAGTGCCCTATTCTTCGGCTACACCTTC.

The rearrangement uses TRBV3-1 and TRBJ2-1, with D unresolved. The CDR3 runs 14 residues. Per the germline V gene, CDR1 is LGHDT and CDR2 is YNNKEL (reference sequence). The V end lost 0 bases, the J end lost 10 bases, and 13 bases lay between the germline ends. CDR3 protein: CASSQDTRPREQFF. CDR3 DNA: TGTGCCAGCAGCCAAGATACGCGCCCTAGGGAGCAGTTCTTC.

In this sample, this clonotype turned up a few times. This sequence joins TRBV30 and TRBJ1-1; 8 nucleotides line up with TRBD1. V lost 7 bases to trimming and J lost 6 bases; unmatched junction nucleotides: 10. The germline gives CDR1 GTSNPN, CDR2 SVGIG (reference sequence). The CDR3 extends over 13 amino acids. In DNA, the CDR3 is TGTGCCTCCACAGGGGGGGGCTATGCTGAAGCTTTCTTT. Protein sequence: CASTGGGYAEAFF.

The table lists this clonotype with many counts. The chain recombines TRBV6-1 with TRBJ1-1; D gene uncertain. V dropped 0 bases and J dropped 1 base, with 12 bases sitting between them. The CDR3 sequence is 16 residues long. Germline values: CDR1 MNHNS, CDR2 SASEGT. DNA of the CDR3: TGTGCCAGCAGTGAAGCAGGAGGACTTGGGAACACTGAAGCTTTCTTT. It translates to CASSEAGGLGNTEAFF.